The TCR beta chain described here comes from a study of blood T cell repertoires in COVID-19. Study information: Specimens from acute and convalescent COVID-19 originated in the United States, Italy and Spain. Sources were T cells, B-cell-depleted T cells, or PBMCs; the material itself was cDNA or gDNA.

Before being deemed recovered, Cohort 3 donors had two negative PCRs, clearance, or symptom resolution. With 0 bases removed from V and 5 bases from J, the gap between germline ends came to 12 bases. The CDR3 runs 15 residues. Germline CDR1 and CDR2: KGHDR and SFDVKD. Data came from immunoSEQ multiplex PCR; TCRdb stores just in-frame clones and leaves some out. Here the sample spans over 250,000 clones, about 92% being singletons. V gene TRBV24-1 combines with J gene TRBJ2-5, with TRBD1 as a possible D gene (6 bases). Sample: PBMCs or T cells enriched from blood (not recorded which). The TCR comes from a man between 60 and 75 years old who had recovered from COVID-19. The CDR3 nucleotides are TGTGCCACCAGTGATTTGACAGGGTTCACGGAGACCCAGTACTTC. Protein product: CATSDLTGFTETQYF.